Following are 8 T cell receptor beta chains from one sample sequenced in a study of blood T cell repertoires in COVID-19. Sequencing used immunoSEQ multiplex PCR; TCRdb keeps in-frame clones, though not all of them. The table records roughly 200,000 clones, approximately 92% of them present only once. Material: peripheral blood. The source is a man aged 50 to 59 with acute or convalescent COVID-19.

This chain joins TRBV12-3 or TRBV12-4 and TRBJ2-3, with unresolved D. This CDR3 comprises 13 residues. The V gene lost 1 base and the J gene lost 2 bases, with 4 bases spanning the gap. As DNA, the CDR3 is TGTGCCAGCAGTTTAGACTACACAGATACGCAGTATTTT. It encodes CASSLDYTDTQYF.

This clone was seen a single time. The chain is built from TRBV18 and TRBJ1-1, with 7 bases matching TRBD1. The CDR3 sequence is 16 residues long. Germline assignment: CDR1 KGHSH and CDR2 LQKENI. J lost 4 bases, V lost 0 bases, and 8 bases had no gene match. The CDR3 coding sequence is TGTGCCAGCTCACCACCCTCGACAGGGTTTACCACTGAAGCTTTCTTT. It is translated as CASSPPSTGFTTEAFF.

In DNA form, the CDR3 reads TGTGCCAGCAGTTTGAGCGGGGGAGTCCAAGAGACCCAGTACTTC. It yields the protein CASSLSGGVQETQYF. The chain carries TRBV6-5 and TRBJ2-5, with 8 bases matching TRBD2. Germline-derived CDR1 and CDR2 are MNHEY and SVGAGI. This CDR3 has 15 amino acids. V was pared by 4 bases and J by 1 base, with 5 bases of the junction left unmatched.

In the case of this clone: Compared with germline, one end of the junction differs, possibly owing to a read error. The rearrangement links TRBV13 to TRBJ1-2, with a tentative D call TRBD1 (5 bases). This CDR3 contains 13 residues. The germline V gene has CDR1 PRHDT and CDR2 FYEKMQ (reference sequence). CDR3 region: CASSLGVEYGYTF. For the CDR3, the DNA is TGTGCCAGCAGTTTAGGGGTGGAGTATGGCTACACCTTC.

The chain carries TRBV4-1 and TRBJ2-5; 10 bases map to TRBD2. The junction had 6 bases not matched to a gene; V was cut back by 1 base and J by 1 base. CDR1 MGHRA and CDR2 YSYEKL come from the germline V gene. This CDR3 comprises 17 residues. CDR3 sequence reads: CASSQVLAGIFQETQYF. The DNA for the CDR3 is TGCGCCAGCAGCCAAGTACTAGCGGGGATCTTCCAAGAGACCCAGTACTTC.

The chain has TRBV2 and TRBJ1-1; D might be TRBD1 (6 bases). With 7 bases removed from V and 2 bases from J, the gap between germline ends came to 11 bases. The CDR3 has 13 residues. CDR1 SNHLY and CDR2 FYNNEI come from the germline V gene. The DNA of the CDR3 is TGTGCCAGCACAGGACAGTACAACACTGAAGCTTTCTTT. Translated, it gives CASTGQYNTEAFF. The full variable domain, completed using reference TRBV2 and TRBJ1-1, is EPEVTQTPSHQVTQMGQEVILRCVPISNHLYFYWYRQILGQKVEFLVSFYNNEISEKSEIFDDQFSVERPDGSNFTLKIRSTKLEDSAMYFCASTGQYNTEAFFGQGTRLTVV.

This chain connects TRBV5-6 to TRBJ1-6; 8 bases agree with TRBD1. Germline CDR1 is SGHDT and CDR2 is YYEEEE. The CDR3 runs to 15 residues. Germline trimming cut 1 base from V and 5 bases from J; bases unmatched to any gene: 2. CDR3 in amino acids: CASSLLDRDNSPLHF. CDR3 nucleotide sequence: TGTGCCAGCAGCTTGTTGGACAGGGATAATTCACCCCTCCACTTT.

The V and J genes are TRBV5-6 and TRBJ2-2; 11 nucleotides agree with TRBD2. Trimming cost V 3 bases and J 4 bases; bases outside gene matches: 5. Germline lookup yields CDR1 SGHDT and CDR2 YYEEEE. The CDR3 contains 16 residues. The CDR3 sequence is CASSSFSGGATGELFF. For the CDR3, the DNA is TGTGCCAGCAGCTCCTTTAGCGGGGGGGCCACCGGGGAGCTGTTTTTT.